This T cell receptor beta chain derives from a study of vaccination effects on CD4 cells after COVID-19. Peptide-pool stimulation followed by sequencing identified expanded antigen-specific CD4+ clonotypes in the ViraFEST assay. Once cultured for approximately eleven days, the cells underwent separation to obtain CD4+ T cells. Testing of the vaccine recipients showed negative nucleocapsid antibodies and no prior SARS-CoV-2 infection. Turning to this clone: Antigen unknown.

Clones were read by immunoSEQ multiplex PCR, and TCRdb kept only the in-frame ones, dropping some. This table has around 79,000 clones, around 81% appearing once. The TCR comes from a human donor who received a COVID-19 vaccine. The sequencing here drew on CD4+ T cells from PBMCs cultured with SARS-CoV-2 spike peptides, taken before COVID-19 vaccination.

CDR3 nucleotides: TGTGCCAGCAGCACCAGGGGCAATGAGCAGTTCTTC. It is translated as CASSTRGNEQFF. The rearrangement uses TRBV14 and TRBJ2-1; the D gene is possibly TRBD1 (6 bases). The CDR3 loop spans 12 amino acids. Between the trimmed V and J ends, which lost 5 bases and 6 bases, there was a span of 8 bases. The germline gives CDR1 SGHDN, CDR2 FVKESK.